This TCR beta chain was identified during a study of blood T cell repertoires in COVID-19. Libraries were prepared by immunoSEQ multiplex PCR; TCRdb keeps only in-frame clonotypes and omits some of them. Here the sample spans about 37,000 clones, about 87% being singletons. Germline assignment: CDR1 KGHDR and CDR2 SFDVKD. The CDR3 consists of 15 residues. V lost 4 bases and J lost 2, with 12 bases in between. The count of this clone is one. This chain uses TRBV24-1 with TRBJ2-3; perhaps TRBD1 as D (5 bases). The TCR comes from a human donor in a cohort sampled during active COVID-19. Material for sequencing was peripheral blood. For the CDR3, the DNA is TGTGCCACCAGTGAGGGGCAGACCTACACAGATACGCAGTATTTT. It codes for CATSEGQTYTDTQYF.